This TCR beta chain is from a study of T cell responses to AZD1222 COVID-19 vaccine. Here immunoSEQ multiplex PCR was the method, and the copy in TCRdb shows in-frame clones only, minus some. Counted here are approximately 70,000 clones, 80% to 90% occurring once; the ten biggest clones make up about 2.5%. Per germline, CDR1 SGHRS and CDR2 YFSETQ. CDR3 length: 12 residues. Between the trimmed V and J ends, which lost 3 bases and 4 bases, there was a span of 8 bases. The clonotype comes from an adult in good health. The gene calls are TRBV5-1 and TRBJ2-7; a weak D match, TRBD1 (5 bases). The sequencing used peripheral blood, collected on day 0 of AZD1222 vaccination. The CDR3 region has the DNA TGCGCCAGCAGCTACCAGGGTTACGAGCAGTACTTC. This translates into CASSYQGYEQYF.